This T cell receptor (beta chain) was identified in a study of radiation and T cells in renal cell carcinoma. General study points: In blood, top tumor clones expanded by 2 weeks, shrinking by 4.

Only one count was recorded for this clone. What it recognizes is unknown. Time point defined: blood 4 weeks post-SBRT, at nephrectomy. The treatment here: 15 Gy SBRT to primary tumor, nephrectomy 4 weeks later. Nephrectomy followed 15 Gy stereotactic body radiation by 4 weeks. Radiation-treated patients gave blood at baseline, week 2 and week 4. The tumor was a clear cell renal cell carcinoma. Assay used: immunoSEQ multiplex PCR; TCRdb lists only in-frame clones, some missing. The sample has around 100,000 clones; 70% to 85% are singletons. The trim removed 6 bases at V and 2 bases at J, leaving 8 bases unmatched. CDR3 length: 15 amino acids. CDR1 and CDR2 (germline): MNHEY, SVGAGI.

The specimen comprised blood, sampled from a patient whose treatment included radiotherapy and nephrectomy. The TCR originated in a man in his sixties with renal cell carcinoma. The V gene is TRBV6-5, the J gene TRBJ2-7, with 9 bases that match TRBD1. The CDR3 here is CASRYAGQGTYEQYF. The CDR3 bases are TGTGCCAGCAGGTATGCGGGACAGGGTACCTACGAGCAGTACTTC.